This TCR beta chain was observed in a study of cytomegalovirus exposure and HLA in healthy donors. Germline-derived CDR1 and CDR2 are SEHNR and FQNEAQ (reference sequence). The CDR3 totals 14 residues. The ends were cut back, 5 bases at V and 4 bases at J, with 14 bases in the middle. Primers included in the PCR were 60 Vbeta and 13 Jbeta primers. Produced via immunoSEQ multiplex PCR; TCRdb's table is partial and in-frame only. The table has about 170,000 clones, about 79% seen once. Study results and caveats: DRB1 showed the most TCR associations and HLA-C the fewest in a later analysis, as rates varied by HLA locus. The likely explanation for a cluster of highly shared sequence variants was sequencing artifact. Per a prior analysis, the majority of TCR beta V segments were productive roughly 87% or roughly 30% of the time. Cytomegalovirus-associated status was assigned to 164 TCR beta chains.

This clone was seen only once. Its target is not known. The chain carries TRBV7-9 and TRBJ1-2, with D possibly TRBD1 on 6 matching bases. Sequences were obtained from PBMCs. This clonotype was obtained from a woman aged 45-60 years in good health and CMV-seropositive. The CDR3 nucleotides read TGTGCCAGCAGCCGAGGGGGGGGCGCCTATGGCTACACCTTC. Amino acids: CASSRGGGAYGYTF.